The sequence of this T cell receptor beta chain was determined in a study of blood T cell repertoires in COVID-19. Study as a whole: The United States, Italy and Spain were the sources of the acute and convalescent COVID-19 samples. PBMCs, B-cell-depleted T cells, or T cells provided the cDNA or gDNA that made up the material.

CDR3 length equals 13 residues. Per the germline V gene, CDR1 is MNHEY and CDR2 is SVGAGI. V lost 6 bases, J lost 5 bases, and 10 bases lay in between. Authors' processing steps: How many nucleated cells were present was estimated from reference gene primer amplification. Generated by immunoSEQ multiplex PCR, the TCRdb table keeps only in-frame clones and is missing some. The V and J calls and clone size are taken from that table; D and trimming were inferred from the DNA. The sample has a few hundred thousand clones; just under 90% are singletons. Those enrolled in Seattle joined during active infection and were followed longitudinally afterward.

The rearrangement uses TRBV6-5 and TRBJ2-2; possible D gene TRBD1, 5 bases. The sample comprised peripheral blood. The clonotype was recovered from a woman aged 25 to 39 with COVID-19, enrolled during active disease. The CDR3 sequence: CASRDRATGELFF. CDR3 DNA sequence: TGTGCCAGCAGAGACAGAGCTACCGGGGAGCTGTTTTTT.